Listed here are 16 T cell receptor beta chains from one sample, sequenced in a study of Ad26.COV2.S vaccination and SARS-CoV-2 variants. Repertoires were generated with immunoSEQ multiplex PCR, while TCRdb's copy carries only in-frame clones and drops some. The sample contains 380,000 or so clones, 65% to 90% of which appear only once. Specified treatment: around 19 received Ad26.COV2.S at low or high dose, single or two shots; about five received placebo; per-sample allocation not given. Sampling took place 63 days after the first vaccine or placebo injection. This specimen consisted of peripheral blood, obtained in a trial of Ad26.COV2.S vaccine versus placebo. The receptor source for this set is a person between 18 and 60 years old who received the Ad26.COV2.S COVID-19 vaccine or a placebo.

This chain joins TRBV6-2 or TRBV6-3 and TRBJ2-7; D unresolved. CDR1 is MNHEY and CDR2 is SVGEGT in the germline V gene. V shed 6 bases and J shed 5 bases, with 8 bases lying between them. CDR3 length: 11 amino acids. Written as DNA, the CDR3 is TGTGCCAGCAGCCCGTTGGACGAGCAGTACTTC. Encoded protein: CASSPLDEQYF.

This sequence joins TRBV24-1 and TRBJ2-1; a possible D gene is TRBD1 (5 bases). V lost 1 base, J lost 8 bases, and 14 bases lay in between. This CDR3 region has 15 residues. From germline, CDR1 is KGHDR and CDR2 SFDVKD. The CDR3 here is CATSDFVVGADEQFF. For the CDR3, the DNA is TGTGCCACCAGTGATTTTGTAGTAGGGGCTGATGAGCAGTTCTTC.

The V and J genes are TRBV6-1 and TRBJ2-5, with TRBD2 matching 14 bases. This CDR3 comprises 15 residues. Trimming cost V 9 bases and J 4 bases; bases outside gene matches: 7. Germline CDR1 and CDR2: MNHNS and SASEGT. CDR3 bases: TGTGCCAGTCTGACTAGCGGGGGGGCCACAGAGACCCAGTACTTC. Translating gives CASLTSGGATETQYF.

V is TRBV5-6 and J is TRBJ2-1, with D perhaps matching TRBD1 or TRBD2 (5 bases each). V dropped 4 bases and J dropped 6 bases, with 17 bases sitting between them. The CDR3 consists of 15 residues. Per the germline V gene, CDR1 is SGHDT and CDR2 is YYEEEE. Here the CDR3 reads CASSPGLRDGNEQFF. The DNA of the CDR3 is TGTGCCAGCAGCCCTGGCCTCCGGGACGGCAATGAGCAGTTCTTC.

The chain couples TRBV3-1 (or the pseudogene TRBV3-2) to TRBJ1-2; TRBD1 matches at 7 bases. CDR1 and CDR2 from the germline V gene are LGHDT and YNNKEL (reference sequence). V gave up 1 base and J gave up 5 bases; unmatched junction bases: 10. The CDR3 extends over 16 amino acids. The CDR3 DNA reads TGTGCCAGCAGCCAAGTATTAGGAGACAGGGATTATGGCTACACCTTC. This gives the protein CASSQVLGDRDYGYTF.

CDR3 DNA: TGTGCCACCGGGACATCTGATCAGCCCCAGCATTTT. As protein: CATGTSDQPQHF. The gene calls are TRBV24-1 and TRBJ1-5, with a weak D call TRBD1 (6 bases). The CDR3 has 12 residues. Germline V CDR1 and CDR2: KGHDR, SFDVKD. Trimming took 9 bases from V and 5 from J, leaving 10 bases between them.

The chain combines TRBV6-6 with TRBJ1-2; 7 bases fit TRBD1. The V gene end was trimmed by 6 bases and the J gene end by 8 bases; junction bases not matched to a gene: 3. The CDR3 runs 11 residues. CDR1 MNHNY and CDR2 SVGAGI come from the germline V gene (reference sequence). The CDR3 DNA reads as TGTGCCAGCAGGAAGGGGGCGGGCTACACCTTC. Amino acid sequence: CASRKGAGYTF.

The V and J genes are TRBV2 and TRBJ2-3, with D possibly matching TRBD2 (5 bases). Trimming pared 8 bases from V and 1 base from J, leaving 16 bases between. Per the germline V gene, CDR1 is SNHLY and CDR2 is FYNNEI. CDR3 size: 15 residues. Here the CDR3 DNA reads TGTGCCAGCTTCAGGAAATCCGGGGGCACAGATACGCAGTATTTT. Its translation: CASFRKSGGTDTQYF.

The rearrangement links TRBV12-3 or TRBV12-4 to TRBJ1-6; D remains unclear. CDR3 length: 13 amino acids. The V end lost 2 bases, the J end lost 10 bases, and 9 bases lay between the germline ends. The CDR3 nucleotides are TGTGCCAGCAGTTTAATCGCCGGATCACCCCTCCACTTT. Its protein product is CASSLIAGSPLHF.

This rearrangement joins TRBV4-2 to TRBJ1-2, with D uncertain. Between the trimmed V and J ends, which lost 4 bases and 5 bases, there was a span of 20 bases. Germline V lookup: CDR1 LGHNA, CDR2 YNFKEQ. This CDR3 spans 16 amino acids. CDR3 nucleotides: TGTGCCAGCAGCCCGGGCCCGCGGCAGAGGGATTATGGCTACACCTTC. Protein sequence: CASSPGPRQRDYGYTF.

The V call is TRBV2, the J call TRBJ2-6; D not resolved. Germline CDR1 is SNHLY and CDR2 is FYNNEI. The length of the CDR3 is 15 residues. V gave up 3 bases and J gave up 1 base, with 7 bases separating them. In DNA form, the CDR3 reads TGTGCCAGCAGTGAGCGAGCTTCTGGGGCCAACGTCCTGACTTTC. Residues: CASSERASGANVLTF. The entire variable domain, with the rest obtained from reference TRBV2 and TRBJ2-6, is as follows: EPEVTQTPSHQVTQMGQEVILRCVPISNHLYFYWYRQILGQKVEFLVSFYNNEISEKSEIFDDQFSVERPDGSNFTLKIRSTKLEDSAMYFCASSERASGANVLTFGAGSRLTVL.

This rearrangement joins TRBV25-1 to TRBJ1-5; 8 positions agree with TRBD1. V was pared by 1 base and J by 0 bases, with 5 bases of the junction left unmatched. This CDR3 is built from 17 residues. Per germline, CDR1 MGHDK and CDR2 SYGVNS. CDR3 coding DNA: TGTGCCAGCAGTGAATTGGACAGGGAAAATAGCAATCAGCCCCAGCATTTT. It is translated as CASSELDRENSNQPQHF.

This chain joins TRBV9 and TRBJ2-5; 11 nucleotides line up with TRBD2. This CDR3 has 18 residues. Germline V gives CDR1 SGDLS, CDR2 YYNGEE. Trimming took 5 bases from V and 2 from J; bases not matched to a gene: 14. The CDR3 region has the DNA TGTGCCAGCAGTGCAGGGCTAGCGGGAGGCCGGGGGCAAGAGACCCAGTACTTC. It is translated as CASSAGLAGGRGQETQYF.

CDR3 nucleotide sequence: TGTGCCAGTAGTATAGATCCGGGCAGCTCCTACGAGCAGTACTTC. It specifies CASSIDPGSSYEQYF. The chain recombines TRBV19 with TRBJ2-7; D remains ambiguous. Germline CDR1 and CDR2: LNHDA and SQIVND (reference sequence). The V and J ends lost 0 bases and 0 bases respectively, with 9 bases between them. This CDR3 comprises 15 residues.

The chain couples TRBV7-9 to TRBJ2-1, with no clear D. V was cut by 2 bases and J by 4 bases, with 9 bases left in between. This CDR3 comprises 14 residues. Germline loops: CDR1 SEHNR, CDR2 FQNEAQ (reference sequence). CDR3 coding DNA: TGTGCCAGCAGCTTAACGGACGGTTACAATGAGCAGTTCTTC. Translation gives CASSLTDGYNEQFF. Based on the CDR3 plus reference TRBV7-9 and TRBJ2-1, the full variable domain is DTGVSQNPRHKITKRGQNVTFRCDPISEHNRLYWYRQTLGQGPEFLTYFQNEAQLEKSRLLSDRFSAERPKGSFSTLEIQRTEQGDSAMYLCASSLTDGYNEQFFGPGTRLTVL.

The rearrangement links TRBV5-1 to TRBJ2-5, with 10 bases that match TRBD2. J gave up 1 base and V 4 bases, and 7 bases lay outside the gene matches. This CDR3 contains 16 residues. CDR1 and CDR2 (germline): SGHRS, YFSETQ. The CDR3 loop reads CASSPNPSGGQETQYF. The CDR3 DNA reads as TGCGCCAGCAGCCCGAACCCTAGCGGGGGCCAAGAGACCCAGTACTTC.